Presented here are 26 T cell receptor beta chains from one specimen sequenced in a study of read filtering for tumor transcriptome and immune sequencing (dated by TCRdb to 2020 to 2021). The run used an Illumina HiSeq 4000. TCR libraries were built from roughly 370 ng RNA with the Immunoverse kit, using molecular barcoded adaptors covering alpha/delta and beta/gamma chains. TCRdb itself trimmed the public reads at Q25 with fastp, ran MiXCR and retained productive beta chains. CDR3 protein duplicates are merged, each entry listing the most common genes and DNA. For this sample the table gives 100,000 to 150,000 distinct CDR3 sequences, of which under 15% were detected only once. The top ten hold 9.5% to 12% of the sample. Input material: a population of CD138-negative cells sorted from bone marrow. This specimen's cell subset or site label, interpreted: bone marrow mononuclear cells depleted of CD138+ plasma/myeloma cells by negative magnetic selection. These receptor sequences come from a donor aged 40 or older with multiple myeloma.

Ten or more counts support this clonotype. The chain carries TRBV20-1 and TRBJ1-2; D possibly corresponds to TRBD1 (6 bases). The CDR3 loop spans 13 amino acids. Trimming removed 7 bases at V and 0 bases at J, with 12 bases between. The germline gives CDR1 DFQATT, CDR2 SNEGSKA (reference sequence). CDR3 nucleotide sequence: TGCAGTGTTCGACAGGCCCCTAACTATGGCTACACCTTC. It yields the protein CSVRQAPNYGYTF.

A word on this clonotype: This may arise from a read error, as a much more abundant clone is one base away. This chain connects TRBV6-5 to TRBJ2-3; D unclear. Trimming left V 2 bases short and J 3 bases short, with 9 bases between. Germline CDR1 is MNHEY and CDR2 is SVGAGI. The CDR3 has 14 residues. The CDR3 DNA reads TGTGCCAGCAGTTACGGTTGTGGGACAGATACGCAGTATTTT. The encoded protein is CASSYGCGTDTQYF.

Many counts were recorded for this clonotype. This sequence joins TRBV28 and TRBJ2-5; no clear D gene. This CDR3 is 13 amino acids long. Trimming shortened V by 7 bases and J by 5 bases, and 14 bases separated the two germline ends. The germline CDR1 and CDR2 sequences are MDHEN and SYDVKM. The CDR3 is CASKERRQETQYF. The CDR3 DNA is TGTGCCAGCAAGGAGAGGCGGCAGGAGACCCAGTACTTC.

The sample holds many counts of this clonotype. The rearrangement links TRBV12-3 or TRBV12-4 to TRBJ2-3; the match to TRBD1 covers 10 bases. The CDR3 contains 15 residues. The V and J ends lost 4 bases and 6 bases, in that order; junction bases with no gene match: 7. The CDR3 DNA is TGTGCCAGCAGTTCTCGGACAGGGGGTTTGGATACGCAGTATTTT. It codes for CASSSRTGGLDTQYF.

The chain recombines TRBV9 with TRBJ2-5, with D unresolved. The CDR3 loop spans 13 amino acids. With 2 bases removed from V and 3 bases from J, the gap between germline ends came to 8 bases. Germline CDR1 reads SGDLS; CDR2 reads YYNGEE. In nucleotides, the CDR3 is TGTGCCAGCAGCGTTCATGACGAAGAGACCCAGTACTTC. Protein: CASSVHDEETQYF.

The rearrangement uses TRBV5-1 and TRBJ1-5, with 7 bases that match TRBD1. Germline values: CDR1 SGHRS, CDR2 YFSETQ. The CDR3 has 14 amino acids. V shed 1 base, J shed 8 bases, and the junction held 6 bases outside the gene matches. The CDR3 DNA reads as TGCGCCAGCAGCTTGTTAGGACAGGCGGAGCCCCAGCATTTT. Its protein is CASSLLGQAEPQHF.

This clonotype has ten or more counts. This chain uses TRBV20-1 with TRBJ2-7; D is unclear. Germline CDR1 reads DFQATT; CDR2 reads SNEGSKA (reference sequence). With 3 bases removed from V and 3 bases from J, the gap between germline ends came to 9 bases. The CDR3 is 12 amino acids. The CDR3 DNA reads TGCAGTGCTAGGGGCCTTAACTACGAGCAGTACTTC. It translates to CSARGLNYEQYF.

This clonotype was observed at least ten times. The V gene is TRBV15, the J gene TRBJ2-1; a weak D match, TRBD2 (6 bases). V was cut by 1 base and J by 6 bases, with 13 bases left in between. Germline values: CDR1 LNHNV, CDR2 YYDKDF (reference sequence). The CDR3 extends over 15 amino acids. The CDR3 spells CATSRAGVGFNEQFF. The DNA for the CDR3 is TGTGCCACCAGCAGAGCGGGAGTCGGTTTCAATGAGCAGTTCTTC.

This clonotype has just a few counts. The chain combines TRBV2 with TRBJ2-2, with unresolved D. Deletions cut 4 bases from V and 3 bases from J, with 12 bases between. The germline V gene has CDR1 SNHLY and CDR2 FYNNEI. The CDR3 contains 15 residues. The CDR3 nucleotides are TGTGCCAGCAGTGTCCAAAACCCGGACACCGGGGAGCTGTTTTTT. It translates to CASSVQNPDTGELFF.

This clonotype was seen ten or more times. The chain uses TRBV15 and TRBJ2-3; D is unresolved. There are 17 residues in the CDR3. Trimming removed 3 bases at V and 2 bases at J, with 18 bases between. Germline-derived CDR1 and CDR2 are LNHNV and YYDKDF (reference sequence). The CDR3 is CATSRSGSSELTDTQYF. The CDR3 nucleotides read TGTGCCACCAGCAGGTCCGGTTCAAGCGAGCTCACAGATACGCAGTATTTT.

Many counts were recorded for this clonotype. The chain recombines TRBV7-2 with TRBJ2-1; 9 bases map to TRBD1. Germline V gene sequence: CDR1 SGHTA, CDR2 FQGNSA. V gave up 4 bases and J gave up 2 bases; unmatched junction bases: 3. This CDR3 region has 15 residues. In DNA, the CDR3 is TGTGCCAGCAGCTCGGACAGGGGAACCTACAATGAGCAGTTCTTC. This encodes CASSSDRGTYNEQFF.

This clonotype was recorded many times. The chain employs TRBV19 and TRBJ1-5; D might be TRBD1 (6 bases). Trimming pared 6 bases from V and 7 bases from J, leaving 19 bases between. This CDR3 region has 15 residues. Germline CDR1 LNHDA, CDR2 SQIVND (reference sequence). The CDR3 DNA is TGTGCCAGTAGCAACCAACAGGGTGAGGAACAGCCCCAGCATTTT. Its protein product is CASSNQQGEEQPQHF.

This clonotype was counted only a few times. This chain joins TRBV5-1 and TRBJ2-5, with D uncertain. This CDR3 contains 13 residues. Trimming cost V 4 bases and J 1 base, with 8 bases left between them. Germline V CDR1 and CDR2: SGHRS, YFSETQ. The CDR3, as DNA: TGCGCCAGCAGCCCGGGTTTCCAAGAGACCCAGTACTTC. Protein: CASSPGFQETQYF.

Concerning this clonotype: Possible read error: a much larger clone is one base away. This sequence joins TRBV19 and TRBJ2-6; D unresolved. Trimming pared 3 bases from V and 4 bases from J, leaving 16 bases between. Germline assignment: CDR1 LNHDA and CDR2 SQIVND (reference sequence). CDR3 length: 17 amino acids. The CDR3 loop reads CASSINSPWSGANVLTF. The CDR3 DNA follows: TGTGCCAGTAGTATCAACAGCCCCTGGTCGGGGGCCAACGTCCTGACTTTC.

This clonotype was found once. A much larger clone sits a single nucleotide away, making a read error possible. The CDR3 carries no conserved terminal phenylalanine or tryptophan, so it likely arises from a read error. This chain joins TRBV7-2 and TRBJ2-1, with D maybe TRBD2 (6 bases). The CDR3 contains 15 residues. Per the germline V gene, CDR1 is SGHTA and CDR2 is FQGNSA. The V and J ends lost 1 base and 4 bases respectively, with 11 bases between them. CDR3 loop: CASSLVGTQYNEQFL. CDR3 in DNA: TGTGCCAGCAGCTTAGTGGGGACTCAGTACAATGAGCAGTTCCTC.

For this clonotype: This may be a read error, as it is one base from a much larger clone. V gene TRBV6-5 combines with J gene TRBJ1-5; D is unclear. The CDR3 totals 16 residues. Per the germline V gene, CDR1 is MNHEY and CDR2 is SVGAGI. CDR3 nucleotide sequence: TGTGCCAGCAGTTACTCGGGCCGGAATAGCAATCCGCCCCAGCATTTT. Translating gives CASSYSGRNSNPPQHF.

This chain joins TRBV4-1 and TRBJ1-2; perhaps TRBD1 as D (5 bases). Germline V gene sequence: CDR1 MGHRA, CDR2 YSYEKL. The V gene lost 3 bases and the J gene lost 0 bases, with 14 bases spanning the gap. The CDR3 spans 16 residues. CDR3 nucleotide sequence: TGCGCCAGCAGCCAGTCCGTGGGGGGGTCTAACTATGGCTACACCTTC. Translation gives CASSQSVGGSNYGYTF.

This clonotype has a count of ten or more. The rearrangement joins TRBV11-2 to TRBJ2-5, with TRBD2 matching 9 bases. This CDR3 is 16 amino acids long. The germline V gene encodes CDR1 SGHAT and CDR2 FQNNGV. After removal of 3 bases from V and 1 base from J, the junction contained 6 bases not matched to a gene. In nucleotides, the CDR3 is TGTGCCAGCAGCTTGGGGACTAGCTTCCTCCAAGAGACCCAGTACTTC. Its translation is CASSLGTSFLQETQYF. Based on the CDR3 plus reference TRBV11-2 and TRBJ2-5, the full variable domain is EAGVAQSPRYKIIEKRQSVAFWCNPISGHATLYWYQQILGQGPKLLIQFQNNGVVDDSQLPKDRFSAERLKGVDSTLKIQPAKLEDSAVYLCASSLGTSFLQETQYFGPGTRLLVL.

This clonotype was seen repeatedly, ten times or more. The CDR3 DNA reads TGCGCCAGCAGCTTGAGGGACGACACAGATACGCAGTATTTT. Translation: CASSLRDDTDTQYF. V gene TRBV5-1 combines with J gene TRBJ2-3; the D gene could be TRBD1 or TRBD2 (5 bases each). Germline values: CDR1 SGHRS, CDR2 YFSETQ. V was cut by 1 base and J by 2 bases, with 8 bases left in between. The CDR3 extends over 14 amino acids.

This clonotype occurred many times. This rearrangement joins TRBV12-3 or TRBV12-4 to TRBJ2-5; no clear D gene. V was cut by 2 bases and J by 5 bases, with 3 bases left in between. The CDR3 consists of 11 residues. The CDR3 DNA is TGTGCCAGCAGTTTATCGGAGACCCAGTACTTC. Translated: CASSLSETQYF.

This clonotype was seen more than once but under ten times. This rearrangement joins TRBV5-1 to TRBJ1-1; D unclear. CDR1 and CDR2 (germline): SGHRS, YFSETQ. With 0 bases removed from V and 4 bases from J, the gap between germline ends came to 13 bases. This CDR3 comprises 15 residues. In DNA, the CDR3 is TGCGCCAGCAGCTTGGTTGATACCCGCTCCACTGAAGCTTTCTTT. Protein: CASSLVDTRSTEAFF.

The chain has TRBV18 and TRBJ2-2; D possibly corresponds to TRBD1 (6 bases). The CDR3 loop spans 17 amino acids. V gave up 2 bases and J gave up 4 bases, with 17 bases separating them. CDR1 and CDR2 from the germline V gene are KGHSH and LQKENI. Here the CDR3 DNA reads TGTGCCAGCTCACCAAACTACAGGGTTGGCGGCACCGGGGAGCTGTTTTTT. It specifies CASSPNYRVGGTGELFF.

This clonotype was recorded at least ten times. V is TRBV6-5 and J is TRBJ1-1, with TRBD1 matching 9 bases. CDR3 length: 16 residues. From germline, CDR1 is MNHEY and CDR2 SVGAGI. V shed 7 bases, J shed 4 bases, and the junction held 13 bases outside the gene matches. The CDR3 reads CASTLRTGEGGTEAFF. The CDR3 nucleotides are TGTGCCAGCACCCTGCGGACAGGGGAAGGCGGCACTGAAGCTTTCTTT.

This clonotype was observed at least ten times. Written as DNA, the CDR3 is TGTGCCAGCAGTGACAGCTGGTCCCAGCATTTT. This codes for CASSDSWSQHF. The chain carries TRBV2 and TRBJ1-5; no clear D gene. Germline V gives CDR1 SNHLY, CDR2 FYNNEI. This CDR3 spans 11 amino acids. Trimming took off 3 bases at V and 11 bases at J, with 8 bases between the two ends.

This clonotype has only one observation. One end of the junction varies from germline; a read error may be responsible. This chain's CDR3 is CASSSGGTDAFF. CDR3 in DNA: TGTGCCAGCAGCTCTGGGGGAACTGATGCTTTCTTT. The V and J genes are TRBV7-9 and TRBJ1-1, with D possibly TRBD1 on 5 matching bases. Germline V lookup: CDR1 SEHNR, CDR2 FQNEAQ (reference sequence). This CDR3 spans 12 amino acids.

This clonotype was seen at least ten times. The chain combines TRBV7-2 with TRBJ2-1; 14 nucleotides match TRBD2. The CDR3 has 15 residues. The V and J ends lost 4 bases and 6 bases, in that order; junction bases with no gene match: 2. Looked up from germline, CDR1 is SGHTA and CDR2 is FQGNSA. Here the CDR3 reads CASSSGLAGVNEQFF. The CDR3 nucleotides read TGTGCCAGCAGCTCGGGACTAGCGGGGGTCAATGAGCAGTTCTTC.